The present entry profiles one T cell receptor (beta chain) with its context. This specimen belongs to a study of CD8 T cells in Susac syndrome. Overall study: Roughly six sequenced Susac syndrome patients had clinically active disease, while roughly 8 were in remission.

It was negative isolation that provided the CD8+ and CD4+ T cells, whereas TEMRA cells were enriched by FACS. When the RNA was reverse transcribed, random hexamers were used with an input of roughly 0.5 to 1 ug. Amplification of TCR beta CDR3 was carried out by immunoSEQ multiplex PCR, which covered 54 Vbeta and 13 Jbeta segments. Using its own MiXCR run on the immunoSEQ multiplex PCR reads, TCRdb lists one record per CDR3 protein. The sample lists 150,000 or so distinct CDR3 sequences; about 95% were seen once. The CDR3 loop spans 13 amino acids. Germline V gene data show CDR1 as SGHAT and CDR2 as FQNNGV. The V end lost 5 bases, the J end lost 6 bases, and 13 bases lay between the germline ends.

The chain employs TRBV11-2 and TRBJ1-2; D is unclear. The sequencing input was CD4+ T cells from PBMCs. The receptor was isolated from a human donor with Susac syndrome. CDR3: CASSLPDTDGYTF. The CDR3 DNA sequence: TGTGCCAGCAGCCTACCCGACACAGATGGCTACACCTTC.